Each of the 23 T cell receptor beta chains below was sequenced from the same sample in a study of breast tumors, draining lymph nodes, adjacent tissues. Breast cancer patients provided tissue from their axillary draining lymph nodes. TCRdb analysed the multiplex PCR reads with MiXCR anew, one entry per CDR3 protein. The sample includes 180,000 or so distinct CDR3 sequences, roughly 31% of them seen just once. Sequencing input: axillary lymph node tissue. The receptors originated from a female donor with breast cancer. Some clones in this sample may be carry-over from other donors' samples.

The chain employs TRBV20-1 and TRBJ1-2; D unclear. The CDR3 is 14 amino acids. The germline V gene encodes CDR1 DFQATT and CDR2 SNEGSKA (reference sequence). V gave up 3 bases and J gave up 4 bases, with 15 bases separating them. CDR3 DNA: TGCAGTGCTAGGGAAGAAGTCGGAACCTATGGCTACACCTTC. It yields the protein CSAREEVGTYGYTF.

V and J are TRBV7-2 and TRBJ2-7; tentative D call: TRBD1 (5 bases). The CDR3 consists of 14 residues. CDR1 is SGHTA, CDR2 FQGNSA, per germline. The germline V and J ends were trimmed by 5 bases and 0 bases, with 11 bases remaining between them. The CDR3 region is CASSHRQSSYEQYF. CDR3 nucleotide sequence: TGTGCCAGCAGCCACCGACAGAGCTCCTACGAGCAGTACTTC.

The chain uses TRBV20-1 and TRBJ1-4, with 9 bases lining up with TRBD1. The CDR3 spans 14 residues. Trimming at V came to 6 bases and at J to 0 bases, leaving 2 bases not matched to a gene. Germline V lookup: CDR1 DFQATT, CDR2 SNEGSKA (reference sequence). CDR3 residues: CSARTGATNEKLFF. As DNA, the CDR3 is TGCAGTGCCCGGACAGGGGCAACTAATGAAAAACTGTTTTTT.

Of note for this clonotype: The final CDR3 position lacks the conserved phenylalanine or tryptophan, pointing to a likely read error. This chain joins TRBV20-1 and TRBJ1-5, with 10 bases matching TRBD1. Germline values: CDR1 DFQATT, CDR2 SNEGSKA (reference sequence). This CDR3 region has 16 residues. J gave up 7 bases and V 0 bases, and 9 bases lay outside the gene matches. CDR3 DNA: TGCAGTGCTAGAGAGGGTGGGACAGGGGCTGGGCAGCCCCAGCATTCA. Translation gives CSAREGGTGAGQPQHS.

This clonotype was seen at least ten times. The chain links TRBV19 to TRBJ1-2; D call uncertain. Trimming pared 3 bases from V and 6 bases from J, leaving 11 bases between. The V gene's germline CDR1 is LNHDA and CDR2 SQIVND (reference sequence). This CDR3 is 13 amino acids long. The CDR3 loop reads CASSISQQHGYTF. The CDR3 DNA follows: TGTGCCAGTAGTATTAGTCAACAGCATGGCTACACCTTC.

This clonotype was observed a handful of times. Written as DNA, the CDR3 is TGCGCCAGCAGCTTGCGAGCTTCGGACGTCTTAGCCAAAAACATTCAGTACTTC. This gives the protein CASSLRASDVLAKNIQYF. This chain connects TRBV5-1 to TRBJ2-4, with D hard to call. The CDR3 runs to 18 residues. Germline lookup yields CDR1 SGHRS and CDR2 YFSETQ. V was pared by 1 base and J by 0 bases, with 17 bases between.

The CDR3 loop is CASSYGTSGGTLPETQYF. CDR3 in DNA: TGCGCCAGCAGCTACGGGACTAGCGGGGGCACCCTTCCAGAGACCCAGTACTTC. The V gene is TRBV5-1, the J gene TRBJ2-5; 14 bases are shared with TRBD2. CDR1 SGHRS and CDR2 YFSETQ come from the germline V gene. V shed 3 bases and J 4 bases; nucleotides not matched to a gene: 11. This CDR3 is built from 18 residues.

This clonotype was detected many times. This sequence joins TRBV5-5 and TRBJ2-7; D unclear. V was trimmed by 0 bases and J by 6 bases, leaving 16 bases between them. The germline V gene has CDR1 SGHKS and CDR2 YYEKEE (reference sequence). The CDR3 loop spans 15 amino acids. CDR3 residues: CASSLEAGLQREQYF. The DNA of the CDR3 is TGTGCCAGCAGCTTGGAGGCAGGCCTACAGCGCGAGCAGTACTTC.

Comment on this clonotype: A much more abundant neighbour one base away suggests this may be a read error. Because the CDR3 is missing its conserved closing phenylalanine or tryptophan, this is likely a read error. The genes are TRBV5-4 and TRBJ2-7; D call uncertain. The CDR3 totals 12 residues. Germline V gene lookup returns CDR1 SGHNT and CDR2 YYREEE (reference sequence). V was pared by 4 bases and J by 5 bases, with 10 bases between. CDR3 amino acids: CASSLIYDEQYL. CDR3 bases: TGTGCCAGCAGCCTCATTTACGACGAGCAGTACCTC.

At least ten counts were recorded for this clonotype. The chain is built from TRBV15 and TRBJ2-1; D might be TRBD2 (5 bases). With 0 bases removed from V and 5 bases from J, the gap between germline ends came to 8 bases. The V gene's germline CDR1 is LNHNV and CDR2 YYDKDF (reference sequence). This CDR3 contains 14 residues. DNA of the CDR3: TGTGCCACCAGCAGAGATCAACTAGACAATGAGCAGTTCTTC. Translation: CATSRDQLDNEQFF.

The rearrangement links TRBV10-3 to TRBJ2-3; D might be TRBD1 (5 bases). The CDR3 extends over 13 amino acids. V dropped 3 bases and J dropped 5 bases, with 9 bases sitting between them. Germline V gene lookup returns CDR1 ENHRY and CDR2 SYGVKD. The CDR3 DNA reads TGTGCCATCAGTGACGCAGGGATAGATACGCAGTATTTT. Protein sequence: CAISDAGIDTQYF.

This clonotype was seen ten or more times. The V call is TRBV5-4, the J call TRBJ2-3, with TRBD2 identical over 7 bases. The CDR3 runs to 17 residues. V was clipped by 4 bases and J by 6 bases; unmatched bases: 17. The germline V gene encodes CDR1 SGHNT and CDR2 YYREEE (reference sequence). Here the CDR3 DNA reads TGTGCCAGCAGCGTAGCTAGCGGTCCTAACGTGGCGGATACGCAGTATTTT. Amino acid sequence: CASSVASGPNVADTQYF.

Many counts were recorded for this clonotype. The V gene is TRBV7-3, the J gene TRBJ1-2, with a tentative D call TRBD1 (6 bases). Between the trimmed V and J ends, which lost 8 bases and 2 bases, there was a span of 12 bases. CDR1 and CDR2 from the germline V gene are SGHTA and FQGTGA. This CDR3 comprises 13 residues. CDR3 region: CASPTGVNYGYTF. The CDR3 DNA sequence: TGTGCCAGCCCGACAGGAGTAAACTATGGCTACACCTTC.

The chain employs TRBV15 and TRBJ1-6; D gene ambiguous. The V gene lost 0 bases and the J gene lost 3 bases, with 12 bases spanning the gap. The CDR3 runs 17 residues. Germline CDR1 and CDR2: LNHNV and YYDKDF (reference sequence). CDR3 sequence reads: CATSRDGGSNYNSPLHF. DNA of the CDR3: TGTGCCACCAGCAGAGATGGTGGCAGCAACTATAATTCACCCCTCCACTTT.

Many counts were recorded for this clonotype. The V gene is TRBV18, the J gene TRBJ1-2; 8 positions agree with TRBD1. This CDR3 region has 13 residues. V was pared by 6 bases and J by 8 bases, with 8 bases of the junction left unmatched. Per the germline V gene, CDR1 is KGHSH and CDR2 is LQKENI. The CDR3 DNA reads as TGTGCCAGCTCCCAGGGACAGGCGGGCGGCTACACCTTC. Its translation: CASSQGQAGGYTF.

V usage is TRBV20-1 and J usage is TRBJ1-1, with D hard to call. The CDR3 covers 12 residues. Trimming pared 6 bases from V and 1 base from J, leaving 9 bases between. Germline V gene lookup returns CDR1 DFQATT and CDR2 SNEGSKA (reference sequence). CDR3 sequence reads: CSALNPNTEAFF. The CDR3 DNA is TGCAGTGCACTCAACCCGAACACTGAAGCTTTCTTT.

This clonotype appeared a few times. This chain's CDR3 is CSASQQYMNTEAFF. In DNA form, the CDR3 reads TGCAGTGCTAGTCAACAGTACATGAACACTGAAGCTTTCTTT. The chain joins TRBV20-1 to TRBJ1-1; D is undetermined. This CDR3 contains 14 residues. V was shortened by 3 bases and J by 0 bases, with 11 bases between the two germline ends. Germline V CDR1 and CDR2: DFQATT, SNEGSKA (reference sequence).

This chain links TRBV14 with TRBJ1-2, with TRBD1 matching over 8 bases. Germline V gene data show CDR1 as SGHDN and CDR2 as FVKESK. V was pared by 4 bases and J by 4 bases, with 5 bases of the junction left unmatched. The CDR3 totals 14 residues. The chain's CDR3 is CASSPSTGGYGYTF. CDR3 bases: TGTGCCAGCAGCCCGAGTACAGGGGGCTATGGCTACACCTTC.

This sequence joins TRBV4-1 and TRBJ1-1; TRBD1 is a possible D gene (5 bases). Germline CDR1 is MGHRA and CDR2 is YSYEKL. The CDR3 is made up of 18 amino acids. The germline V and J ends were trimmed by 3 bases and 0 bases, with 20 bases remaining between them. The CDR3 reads CASSQRATRDRMNTEAFF. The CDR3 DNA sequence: TGCGCCAGCAGCCAGCGAGCCACCCGGGACCGCATGAACACTGAAGCTTTCTTT.

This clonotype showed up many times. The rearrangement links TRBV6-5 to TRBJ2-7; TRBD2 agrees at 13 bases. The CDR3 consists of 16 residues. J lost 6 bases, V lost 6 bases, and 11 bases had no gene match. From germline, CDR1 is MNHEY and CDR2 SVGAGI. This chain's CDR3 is CASRLGLAGRASEQYF. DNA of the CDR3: TGTGCCAGCAGGCTGGGACTAGCGGGGCGTGCCAGCGAGCAGTACTTC.

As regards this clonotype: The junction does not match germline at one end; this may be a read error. The DNA for the CDR3 is TGTGCCAGCAGTTCCCAGGGTTGGGATCAGCCCCGGCATTTT. Amino acids: CASSSQGWDQPRHF. V gene TRBV12-3 or TRBV12-4 combines with J gene TRBJ1-5, with a possible D match to TRBD1 (5 bases). The CDR3 runs 14 residues.

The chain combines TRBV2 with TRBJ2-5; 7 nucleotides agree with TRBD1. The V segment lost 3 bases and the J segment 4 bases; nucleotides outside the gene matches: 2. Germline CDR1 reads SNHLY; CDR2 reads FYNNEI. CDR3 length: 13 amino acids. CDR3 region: CASSDPGGETQYF. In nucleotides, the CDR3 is TGTGCCAGCAGTGATCCAGGGGGAGAGACCCAGTACTTC.

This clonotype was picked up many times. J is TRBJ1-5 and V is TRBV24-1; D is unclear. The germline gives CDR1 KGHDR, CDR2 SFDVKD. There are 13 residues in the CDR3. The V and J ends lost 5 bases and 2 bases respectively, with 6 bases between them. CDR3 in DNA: TGTGCCACCAGTGCCCAGGGCAATCAGCCCCAGCATTTT. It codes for CATSAQGNQPQHF.